The next 21 T cell receptor beta chains were all read from a single sample in a study of shared clonotypes between healthy human individuals. Here immunoSEQ multiplex PCR was the method, and the copy in TCRdb shows in-frame clones only, minus some. The sample holds under 1,100,000 clones, approximately 76% seen once. The material sequenced was memory CD4+ T cells sorted from blood. Subset given: CD45RA-negative fraction. These receptors originate from a man aged 18 to 29 in good health.

V usage is TRBV2 and J usage is TRBJ2-3; 7 nucleotides line up with TRBD2. The CDR3 extends over 12 amino acids. V shed 7 bases and J 9 bases; nucleotides not matched to a gene: 7. Germline V gene lookup returns CDR1 SNHLY and CDR2 FYNNEI. CDR3 in DNA: TGTGCCAGCAAGATAAGGGAGGGGACGCAGTATTTT. This sequence encodes CASKIREGTQYF.

The gene calls are TRBV2 and TRBJ2-7; 14 nucleotides line up with TRBD2. V shed 4 bases, J shed 2 bases, and the junction held 4 bases outside the gene matches. Germline V gene data show CDR1 as SNHLY and CDR2 as FYNNEI. The CDR3 is made up of 16 amino acids. Here the CDR3 reads CASSGTSGRTPYEQYF. CDR3 sequence (DNA): TGTGCCAGCAGTGGGACTAGCGGGAGGACGCCCTACGAGCAGTACTTC.

This chain joins TRBV5-1 and TRBJ2-7, with 8 nucleotides matching TRBD1. Germline values: CDR1 SGHRS, CDR2 YFSETQ. Unmatched junction bases numbered 27, after V lost 8 bases and J lost 2 bases. The CDR3 is made up of 20 amino acids. DNA of the CDR3: TGCGCCAGACATATTCGTCGACCGGGACAGGCCTCTTCTAAACCCTACGAGCAGTACTTC. Protein product: CARHIRRPGQASSKPYEQYF.

The chain uses TRBV6-5 and TRBJ2-7; TRBD2 aligns across 8 bases. From germline, CDR1 is MNHEY and CDR2 SVGAGI. CDR3 length: 15 amino acids. V trimming: 5 bases; J trimming: 2 bases; junction bases outside the gene matches: 8. CDR3 loop: CASSPRRGAAYEQYF. CDR3 bases: TGTGCCAGCAGTCCCCGGCGGGGGGCTGCCTACGAGCAGTACTTC.

As DNA, the CDR3 is TGCGCCAGCGATGGGGCGGGGGCGTTAAATTCACCCCTCCACTTT. Encoded protein: CASDGAGALNSPLHF. V and J are TRBV5-1 and TRBJ1-6, with D possibly matching TRBD1 (6 bases). Germline V gives CDR1 SGHRS, CDR2 YFSETQ. Deletions cut 7 bases from V and 7 bases from J, with 18 bases between. This CDR3 comprises 15 residues.

The V and J genes are TRBV7-9 and TRBJ1-6; 9 bases map to TRBD1. Trimming took 5 bases from V and 10 from J; bases not matched to a gene: 9. The length of the CDR3 is 15 residues. CDR1 and CDR2 (germline): SEHNR, FQNEAQ (reference sequence). The CDR3 is CASSRRQGVLSPLHF. For the CDR3, the DNA is TGTGCCAGCAGCCGCAGACAGGGGGTTTTGTCACCCCTCCACTTT.

V gene TRBV19 combines with J gene TRBJ1-3; the D is unclear. The CDR3 covers 14 residues. The V gene lost 8 bases and the J gene lost 1 base, with 12 bases spanning the gap. Germline V CDR1 and CDR2: LNHDA, SQIVND (reference sequence). The CDR3 sequence: CASGVRASGNTIYF. Written as DNA, the CDR3 is TGTGCCAGTGGTGTCCGGGCATCTGGAAACACCATATATTTT.

With regard to this clone: The same CDR3 is also encoded by other DNA sequences in this sample. The chain carries TRBV5-6 and TRBJ1-5; D is ambiguous. CDR1 is SGHDT and CDR2 is YYEEEE in the germline V gene. The CDR3 contains 14 residues. The ends were cut back, 2 bases at V and 2 bases at J, with 8 bases in the middle. The CDR3 region is CASSLGPGNQPQHF. As DNA, the CDR3 is TGTGCCAGCAGCTTAGGGCCTGGCAATCAGCCCCAGCATTTT.

The chain carries TRBV27 and TRBJ2-2, with 10 positions matching TRBD2. Unmatched junction bases numbered 5, after V lost 3 bases and J lost 1 base. CDR3 length: 17 residues. Germline loops: CDR1 MNHEY, CDR2 SMNVEV (reference sequence). The CDR3 protein is CASSFRAGGMNTGELFF. The CDR3 DNA sequence: TGTGCCAGCAGTTTTAGAGCGGGGGGGATGAACACCGGGGAGCTGTTTTTT.

This chain connects TRBV5-1 to TRBJ2-1; 10 nucleotides match TRBD2. V lost 2 bases, J lost 5 bases, and 4 bases stayed unmatched. This CDR3 contains 15 residues. Germline CDR1 and CDR2: SGHRS and YFSETQ. The CDR3 region has the DNA TGCGCCAGCAGCTTAGCGGGGGGGCGGAACAATGAGCAGTTCTTC. It translates to CASSLAGGRNNEQFF. Supplemented by reference TRBV5-1 and TRBJ2-1, the full variable domain reads KAGVTQTPRYLIKTRGQQVTLSCSPISGHRSVSWYQQTPGQGLQFLFEYFSETQRNKGNFPGRFSGRQFSNSRSEMNVSTLELGDSALYLCASSLAGGRNNEQFFGPGTRLTVL.

This chain connects TRBV30 to TRBJ1-2, with no clear D. Trimming stripped 1 base from V and 5 bases from J, with 8 bases between. Germline V gives CDR1 GTSNPN, CDR2 SVGIG (reference sequence). This CDR3 spans 12 amino acids. The CDR3, as DNA: TGTGCCTGGAGTGGGGGAGGGTATGGCTACACCTTC. Its translation: CAWSGGGYGYTF.

The chain combines TRBV7-8 with TRBJ1-1; weak D call: TRBD1 (5 bases). V was pared by 4 bases and J by 3 bases, with 15 bases between. The CDR3 is made up of 15 amino acids. Germline-derived CDR1 and CDR2 are SGHVS and FQNEAQ. The CDR3 coding sequence is TGTGCCAGCAGCTCAAAGGACCGGGGCCACACTGAAGCTTTCTTT. Translating it yields CASSSKDRGHTEAFF. The variable domain in full, with the rest retrieved from reference TRBV7-8 and TRBJ1-1, is GAGVSQSPRYKVAKRGQDVALRCDPISGHVSLFWYQQALGQGPEFLTYFQNEAQLDKSGLPSDRFFAERPEGSVSTLKIQRTQQEDSAVYLCASSSKDRGHTEAFFGQGTRLTVV.

CDR3 residues: CASSLKDRGYEQYF. The CDR3 DNA sequence: TGTGCCAGCAGTCTAAAGGACAGGGGCTACGAGCAGTACTTC. V is TRBV27 and J is TRBJ2-7; 9 bases agree with TRBD1. CDR1 is MNHEY and CDR2 is SMNVEV in the germline V gene (reference sequence). The CDR3 covers 14 residues. V dropped 5 bases and J dropped 3; count of bases not matched to a gene: 5.

This clone was counted a single time. The V call is TRBV5-1, the J call TRBJ2-2; 8 nucleotides align to TRBD2. The V gene end was trimmed by 6 bases and the J gene end by 0 bases; junction bases not matched to a gene: 4. This CDR3 region has 15 residues. Germline CDR1 reads SGHRS; CDR2 reads YFSETQ. The CDR3, as DNA: TGCGCCAGCACCTCGGGACTAGCGAACACCGGGGAGCTGTTTTTT. Translating it yields CASTSGLANTGELFF.

This clone was recorded many times. The chain is built from TRBV9 and TRBJ1-2; D ambiguous. This CDR3 contains 15 residues. V was pared by 0 bases and J by 4 bases, with 13 bases between. CDR1 and CDR2 from the germline V gene are SGDLS and YYNGEE. The CDR3 protein is CASSVEGGSSYGYTF. The CDR3 DNA sequence: TGTGCCAGCAGCGTAGAAGGCGGATCCTCCTATGGCTACACCTTC. Based on the CDR3 plus reference TRBV9 and TRBJ1-2, the full variable domain is DSGVTQTPKHLITATGQRVTLRCSPRSGDLSVYWYQQSLDQGLQFLIQYYNGEERAKGNILERFSAQQFPDLHSELNLSSLELGDSALYFCASSVEGGSSYGYTFGSGTRLTVV.

The chain recombines TRBV6-5 with TRBJ1-4; possible D gene TRBD1, 6 bases. The CDR3 extends over 14 amino acids. V shed 2 bases and J shed 8 bases, with 12 bases lying between them. Looked up from germline, CDR1 is MNHEY and CDR2 is SVGAGI. CDR3 residues: CASSYGGEGEKLFF. As DNA, the CDR3 is TGTGCCAGCAGTTACGGGGGCGAAGGGGAAAAACTGTTTTTT.

This chain links TRBV9 with TRBJ1-2; 9 bases fit TRBD1. Germline CDR1 SGDLS, CDR2 YYNGEE. Trimming took 4 bases from V and 8 from J; bases not matched to a gene: 9. The CDR3 is made up of 14 amino acids. CDR3 nucleotides: TGTGCCAGCAGCCGACCCGGGACAGGGAAGGGCTACACCTTC. It yields the protein CASSRPGTGKGYTF.

This clone has just a few counts. The chain has TRBV18 and TRBJ1-4; D unclear. CDR3 size: 15 residues. In germline, CDR1 is KGHSH, CDR2 LQKENI. Deletions cut 5 bases from V and 8 bases from J, with 18 bases between. The CDR3 reads CASSDTKTVKEKLFF. The CDR3 DNA reads as TGTGCCAGCTCAGATACCAAAACTGTCAAGGAAAAACTGTTTTTT. Together with reference TRBV18 and TRBJ1-4, the CDR3 gives the full variable domain: NAGVMQNPRHLVRRRGQEARLRCSPMKGHSHVYWYRQLPEEGLKFMVYLQKENIIDESGMPKERFSAEFPKEGPSILRIQQVVRGDSAAYFCASSDTKTVKEKLFFGSGTQLSVL.

For this clone: Other DNA sequences in the same sample also yield this CDR3. The CDR3 bases are TGTGCCAGCAGCCAGGCGCTGAACACTGAAGCTTTCTTT. Encoded protein: CASSQALNTEAFF. The chain recombines TRBV14 with TRBJ1-1; D unresolved. V was cut by 3 bases and J by 0 bases, with 5 bases left in between. The CDR3 sequence is 13 residues long. Germline CDR1 and CDR2: SGHDN and FVKESK.

This clone was detected many times. V and J are TRBV4-1 and TRBJ2-1, with D uncertain. Between the trimmed V and J ends, which lost 1 base and 5 bases, there was a span of 12 bases. This CDR3 has 15 residues. Germline lookup yields CDR1 MGHRA and CDR2 YSYEKL. CDR3 loop: CASSQGEVPNNEQFF. CDR3 bases: TGCGCCAGCAGCCAAGGCGAGGTCCCTAACAATGAGCAGTTCTTC.

The V call is TRBV6-1, the J call TRBJ2-4; D is perhaps TRBD1 (5 bases). V lost 0 bases to trimming and J lost 6 bases, with 12 bases between them. The CDR3 consists of 15 residues. CDR1 MNHNS and CDR2 SASEGT come from the germline V gene. The chain's CDR3 is CASSEASGNPNIQYF. For the CDR3, the DNA is TGTGCCAGCAGTGAAGCGTCAGGGAACCCAAACATTCAGTACTTC.